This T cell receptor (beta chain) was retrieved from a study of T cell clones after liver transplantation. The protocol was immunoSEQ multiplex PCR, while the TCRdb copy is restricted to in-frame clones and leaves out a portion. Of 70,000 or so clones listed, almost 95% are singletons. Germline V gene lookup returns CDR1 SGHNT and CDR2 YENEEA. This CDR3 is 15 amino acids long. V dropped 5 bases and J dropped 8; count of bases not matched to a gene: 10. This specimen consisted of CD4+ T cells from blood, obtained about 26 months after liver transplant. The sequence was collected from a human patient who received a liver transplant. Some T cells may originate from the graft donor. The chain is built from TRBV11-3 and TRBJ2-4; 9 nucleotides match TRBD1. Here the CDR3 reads CASSPPDRGGDIQYF. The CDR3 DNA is TGTGCCAGCAGCCCACCGGACAGGGGCGGGGACATTCAGTACTTC.